This note documents a single T cell receptor beta chain sequence. The antigen this receptor binds is unknown. No base-level quality is on record; no much larger clone is a single base apart. This entry is derived from a study of a mutant IDH1 vaccine in newly diagnosed glioma (dated by TCRdb to about 2021). Describing the broader study: Eight vaccinations were administered to patients in weeks 1, 3, 5, 7, 11, 15, 19 and 23, corresponding to visits V03 through V10. Vaccination was initiated 4-6 weeks after radiotherapy alone, or concurrently with temozolomide cycles in the chemotherapy-containing groups. The approximately 33 treated patients were approximately 62% male and roughly 40% female, with a mean age of approximately 38 years. Prior to enrollment, standard therapy consisting of radiotherapy alone, temozolomide alone, or radiochemotherapy with temozolomide had been administered to patients, with the combination being received by most patients. Six visits were used for peripheral blood collection: V03 (baseline), V05, V07, V10, V12 and V13. For exploratory analyses, about 25 treated patients had longitudinal TCRB deep sequencing done wherever samples were available.

Reading the label with the study, this specimen's time point is: week 23, last vaccination. Each vaccine dose was 300 ug of a 20-mer mutant IDH1 peptide in Montanide, given subcutaneously with topical imiquimod. Newly diagnosed WHO grade 3 or 4 IDH1-mutant astrocytomas showing loss of nuclear ATRX were present in the donors. The samples were drawn from NOA16, a multicentre, single-arm, open-label phase I trial in Germany that tested a mutant IDH1 peptide vaccine in humans for the first time. Genomic DNA for TCRB sequencing was extracted from EDTA blood using the DNeasy Blood and Tissue Kit. Trimming at the junction amounts to 1 base on V and 0 bases on J, and the germline ends lie 13 bases apart. Counted from cysteine to phenylalanine, this CDR3 has 16 amino acids. Only the CDR3 region is kept as DNA, spanning 48 bases read in frame from base 1. From a lookup of the germline V gene, CDR1 and CDR2 are SGHTA and FQGNSA.

What the research found in general, with its limitations: Selection of PBMC samples for TCRB deep sequencing was based on availability. No apparent relationship was observed between pseudoprogression and alterations in the top peripheral T cell clonotypes detected by TCRB sequencing. According to the authors, sample limitations meant that analyses of patient blood samples could not be reproduced. Vaccine-induced immune responses across multiple MHC alleles were detected in around 92% of patients.

Libraries came from the immunoSEQ multiplex PCR assay. Rearranged TCR beta chain sequences were amplified using the hsTCRB Kit according to the manufacturer's protocol. TCRB libraries were sequenced on an Illumina MiSeq. As for the original processing: The proprietary platform of the kit vendor was used for demultiplexing, trimming and gene mapping. TCRdb stores this immuneACCESS table with in-frame sequences only. Part of the clones is absent; in the studies checked, under half of the shortfall reflects unresolved V genes, and no reason is known for the rest. V and J calls and clone size are as listed in that table; D and trimming were resolved from the DNA. The sample has approximately 39,000 clones on record, roughly four fifths of them singletons. The top ten clonotypes cover 5.1% of the sample.

The sequence came from a man aged 40-55 years with glioma. The rearranged chain carries TRBV7-2 and TRBJ2-7, with a weak D call of TRBD2 (6 bases match). Here the sequenced sample was PBMCs, taken from a glioma patient whose treatment included an IDH1 peptide vaccine. Here the CDR3 is given as CASSLGTGLPSYEQYF. The DNA is TGTGCCAGCAGCTTAGGAACGGGACTCCCCTCCTACGAGCAGTACTTC.